Listed below are T cell receptor beta chains from one sample, sequenced in a study of shared clonotypes between healthy human individuals. Clones were sequenced by immunoSEQ multiplex PCR, and TCRdb holds only the in-frame ones, with some missing. The data contain 100,000 to 120,000 clones, 68% of them seen just once; the ten biggest clones take up roughly 22%. The sequenced sample consisted of memory CD8+ T cells sorted from blood. The source is a woman aged 25-40 years in good health. Both conserved end residues are part of each CDR3. A D gene is named only where the DNA matches it firmly.

TRBD1	16	TRBV28	CASRKLDREWNYGYTF
TRBD2	14	TRBV7-2	CASSISGSYGEQFF
-	12	TRBV27	CASSFRDNEQFF
-	18	TRBV4-1	CASSQGDWRLTGLETQYF
-	13	TRBV29-1	CSALGGSTDTQYF
TRBD2	17	TRBV6-4	CASSETGTSGRTGELFF
-	16	TRBV11-3	CASSLGPAQSTDTQYF
-	14	TRBV11-2	CASSLDLGGNTIYF
-	12	TRBV27	CASSLGGDGYTF
-	15	TRBV28	CASSLRRYSGNTIYF
-	18	TRBV10-2	CASRTGAADAGITDTQYF
TRBD1	15	TRBV5-8	CASSIRRGSNTEAFF
-	14	TRBV5-4	CASSSSGLFDTQYF
-	13	TRBV5-8	CASTSGTPYEQYF
-	12	TRBV21-1	CASSKRDTEAFF
TRBD1	13	TRBV7-3	CASSRDRGSEAFF
-	11	TRBV28	CASSLKDGYTF
-	13	TRBV5-4	CASGEIKAGELFF
-	14	TRBV7-9	CASTSKDFTYEQYF
-	14	TRBV13	CASSLPNKNYEQYF
-	15	TRBV6-5	CASSYSKGGGQPQHF
-	14	TRBV5-1	CASSPLLGNTEAFF
-	14	TRBV9	CASSVAWGSAEQYF
-	13	TRBV4-1	CASSQVNSGEAFF
-	13	TRBV5-4	CASRRDSSYEQYF
-	18	TRBV11-2	CASSSMGKQQSRANVLTF
-	17	TRBV19	CASSIYTLAGWDYGYTF
TRBD1	13	TRBV29-1	CSVGGQGGSGYTF
TRBD1	17	TRBV6-1	CASSEDAGGRGRETQYF
-	14	TRBV6-1	CASSELIETGELFF
-	15	TRBV28	CASSLYGGDSYEQYF
TRBD2	16	TRBV6-6	CASSYCSGRARETQYF